This TCR beta chain was captured in a study of PD-L1 blockade in urothelial cancer. V lost 5 bases to trimming and J lost 4 bases; unmatched junction nucleotides: 6. The length of the CDR3 is 15 residues. Per the germline V gene, CDR1 is SGHAT and CDR2 is FQNNGV. Produced via immunoSEQ multiplex PCR; TCRdb's table is partial and in-frame only. The profile shows some 77,000 clones, approximately 86% of them singletons. The receptor's source is a woman aged 70-85 years with urothelial cancer. This specimen consisted of PBMCs, obtained around atezolizumab (anti-PD-L1) treatment. V and J are TRBV11-2 and TRBJ2-3, with 10 bases lining up with TRBD1. CDR3 loop: CASSRQGAGADTQYF. CDR3 sequence (DNA): TGTGCCAGCAGCCGACAGGGGGCAGGGGCAGATACGCAGTATTTT.